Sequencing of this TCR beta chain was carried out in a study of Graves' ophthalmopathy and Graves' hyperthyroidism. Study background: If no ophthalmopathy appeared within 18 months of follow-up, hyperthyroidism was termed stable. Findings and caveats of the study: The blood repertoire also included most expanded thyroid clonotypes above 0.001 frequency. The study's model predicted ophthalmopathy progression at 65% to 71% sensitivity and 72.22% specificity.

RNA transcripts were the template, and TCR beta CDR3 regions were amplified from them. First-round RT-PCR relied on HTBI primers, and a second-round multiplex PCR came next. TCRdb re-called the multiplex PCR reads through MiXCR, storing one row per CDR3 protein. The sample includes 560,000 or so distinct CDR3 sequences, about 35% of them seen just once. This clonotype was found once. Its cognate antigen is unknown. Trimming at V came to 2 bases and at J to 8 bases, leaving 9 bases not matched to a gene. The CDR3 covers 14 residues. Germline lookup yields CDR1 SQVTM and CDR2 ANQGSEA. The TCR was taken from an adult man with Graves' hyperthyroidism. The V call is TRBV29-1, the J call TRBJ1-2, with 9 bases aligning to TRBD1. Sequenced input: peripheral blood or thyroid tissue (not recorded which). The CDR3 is CSVETGQGSDGYTF. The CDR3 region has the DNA TGCAGCGTTGAAACGGGACAGGGCTCCGACGGCTACACCTTC.